A selection of T cell receptor beta chains follows, all from one sample in a study of OX40 agonist ivuxolimab in advanced cancers. This table comes from immunoSEQ multiplex PCR, and its TCRdb copy is limited to in-frame clones, with some not included. The sample holds some 86,000 clones, around 94% seen once. Sequenced material: CD4+ or CD8+ T cells sorted from blood, taken in a trial of the OX40 agonist ivuxolimab. These receptor sequences come from an adult with an advanced solid tumor such as melanoma, head and neck, liver or kidney cancer. CDR3s include the opening cysteine and the closing phenylalanine or tryptophan. Each record gives: J gene, clone size, D gene, V gene, CDR3 protein, CDR3 DNA. The D gene is left open where the match is weak. Size values are once, few and many counts, or a class for expanded clones, and some rows have none.

TRBJ2-3,.,.,TRBV9,CASSVGGIFTDTQYF,TGTGCCAGCAGCGTAGGCGGGATCTTCACAGATACGCAGTATTTT
TRBJ2-7,.,TRBD1,TRBV14,CASSLREAGGYEQYF,TGTGCCAGCAGCTTAAGAGAGGCAGGGGGCTACGAGCAGTACTTC
TRBJ2-7,.,TRBD2,TRBV5-1,CASSLGTSAAYEQYF,TGCGCCAGCAGCTTGGGAACTAGCGCCGCCTACGAGCAGTACTTC
TRBJ1-1,.,.,TRBV2,CASTTPQGTEAFF,TGTGCCAGCACTACCCCGCAGGGTACTGAAGCTTTCTTT
TRBJ2-3,.,.,TRBV15,CATSPPSQDTQYF,TGTGCCACCAGTCCACCCTCTCAAGATACGCAGTATTTT
TRBJ2-3,.,TRBD2,TRBV28,CASTNLGLAEHTQYF,TGTGCCAGCACCAATTTGGGACTAGCGGAACATACGCAGTATTTT
TRBJ1-1,.,.,TRBV28,CASSQRASTTEAFF,TGTGCCAGCAGCCAGAGGGCCTCTACTACTGAAGCTTTCTTT
TRBJ2-3,.,.,TRBV5-4,CASTSGSASTDTQYF,TGTGCCAGCACCTCGGGCAGCGCTAGCACAGATACGCAGTATTTT
TRBJ2-1,.,TRBD2,TRBV27,CASSLRGGGPNEQFF,TGTGCCAGCAGCCTTCGGGGCGGGGGGCCCAATGAGCAGTTCTTC
TRBJ2-3,.,TRBD2,TRBV29-1,CSAYLADAMDTQYF,TGCAGCGCATATCTAGCGGACGCTATGGATACGCAGTATTTT
TRBJ2-7,few,.,TRBV4-2,CASSQDGDYYEQYF,TGTGCCAGCAGCCAAGATGGCGATTACTACGAGCAGTACTTC
TRBJ1-2,.,.,TRBV7-2,CASSPVDGAPRDGYTF,TGTGCCAGCAGCCCCGTGGATGGGGCTCCCAGGGATGGCTACACCTTC
TRBJ2-2,.,TRBD2,TRBV7-9,CASSPLAGNTGELFF,TGTGCCAGCAGCCCGCTAGCGGGGAACACCGGGGAGCTGTTTTTT
TRBJ2-1,.,TRBD2,TRBV28,CASSLWTSGDISYNEQFF,TGTGCCAGCAGTTTATGGACTAGCGGGGACATCTCCTACAATGAGCAGTTCTTC
TRBJ2-1,.,TRBD2,TRBV4-1,CASSQAKSGPGLAGGNEQFF,TGCGCCAGCAGCCAAGCAAAGTCTGGACCGGGACTAGCAGGGGGCAATGAGCAGTTCTTC
TRBJ2-3,.,.,TRBV27,CASSTGPRLSDTQYF,TGTGCCAGCAGTACAGGGCCCCGACTCTCAGATACGCAGTATTTT
TRBJ2-7,.,.,TRBV11-2,CASRLDGAYEQYF,TGTGCCAGCAGACTCGACGGAGCCTACGAGCAGTACTTC
TRBJ1-3,.,.,TRBV29-1,CSVRGPPATGNTIYF,TGCAGCGTCAGGGGACCGCCGGCGACTGGAAACACCATATATTTT
TRBJ1-2,.,.,TRBV4-2,CASSQGGSDGYTF,TGTGCCAGCAGCCAAGGGGGGTCGGATGGCTACACCTTC
TRBJ2-7,.,TRBD2,TRBV5-6,CASTSFVGLADSSSYEQYF,TGTGCCAGCACCTCTTTCGTGGGGCTAGCGGATTCGAGCTCCTACGAGCAGTACTTC
TRBJ1-4,.,.,TRBV28,CASSTLGMANEKLFF,TGTGCCAGCAGTACCCTAGGAATGGCTAATGAAAAACTGTTTTTT
TRBJ2-7,once,.,TRBV7-9,CASSRTDKLDEQYF,TGTGCCAGCAGCCGAACCGACAAGCTGGACGAGCAGTACTTC